A selection of T cell receptor beta chains follows, all from one sample in a study of blood T cell repertoires in COVID-19. Assay: immunoSEQ multiplex PCR; the TCRdb copy retains only in-frame clones and omits some. Of roughly 61,000 clones detected, 85% appear once; the ten largest clones hold approximately 5%. Sequencing was carried out using peripheral blood. The receptors shown here come from a man in his forties with active COVID-19. Both conserved end residues are part of each CDR3. The D gene is left open where the match is weak. The listing skips clone size in some rows; elsewhere it reads once, few, many or a size class.

J gene: TRBJ2-7; V gene: TRBV6-5; D gene: TRBD2; CDR3 length: 14; clone size: .; CDR3 DNA: TGTGCCAGCAGTCTAGGACTAGCGGGCAGTGAGCAGTACTTC; CDR3 protein: CASSLGLAGSEQYF
J gene: TRBJ2-4; V gene: TRBV7-2; D gene: TRBD2; CDR3 length: 14; clone size: .; CDR3 DNA: TGTGCCAGCAGCTCGGCTAGCGGGACGAACATTCAGTACTTC; CDR3 protein: CASSSASGTNIQYF
J gene: TRBJ1-5; V gene: TRBV2; D gene: .; CDR3 length: 12; clone size: .; CDR3 DNA: TGTGCCAGCAGTGGAAGGGGCCAGCCCCAGCATTTT; CDR3 protein: CASSGRGQPQHF
J gene: TRBJ2-1; V gene: TRBV15; D gene: TRBD2; CDR3 length: 18; clone size: .; CDR3 DNA: TGTGCCACCAGCGCCCTACGGATCGCGGGAGGTTGGGGCAATGAGCAGTTCTTC; CDR3 protein: CATSALRIAGGWGNEQFF
J gene: TRBJ2-7; V gene: TRBV6-5; D gene: TRBD2; CDR3 length: 15; clone size: .; CDR3 DNA: TGTGCCAGCAGACCGGGACTAGCTTCCGCCTACGAGCAGTACTTC; CDR3 protein: CASRPGLASAYEQYF
J gene: TRBJ2-7; V gene: TRBV18; D gene: .; CDR3 length: 11; clone size: .; CDR3 DNA: TGTGCCAGCTCTCTTTCCTACGAGCAGTACTTC; CDR3 protein: CASSLSYEQYF
J gene: TRBJ2-1; V gene: TRBV19; D gene: .; CDR3 length: 15; clone size: .; CDR3 DNA: TGTGCCAGTAGTATTGCCAGGGCCTCCTACAATGAGCAGTTCTTC; CDR3 protein: CASSIARASYNEQFF
J gene: TRBJ2-7; V gene: TRBV5-1; D gene: TRBD2; CDR3 length: 16; clone size: .; CDR3 DNA: TGCGCCAGCAGCCCGGCCAGGGCTAGCGGTACCTACGAGCAGTACTTC; CDR3 protein: CASSPARASGTYEQYF
J gene: TRBJ1-2; V gene: TRBV6-5; D gene: .; CDR3 length: 14; clone size: .; CDR3 DNA: TGTGCCAGCAGTTACTCGGGCAGGCCCTATGGCTACACCTTC; CDR3 protein: CASSYSGRPYGYTF
J gene: TRBJ1-2; V gene: TRBV11-2; D gene: .; CDR3 length: 15; clone size: .; CDR3 DNA: TGTGCCAGCAGCGGAACTAGGGGGAGAACCTATGGCTACACCTTC; CDR3 protein: CASSGTRGRTYGYTF
J gene: TRBJ2-5; V gene: TRBV5-1; D gene: .; CDR3 length: 14; clone size: .; CDR3 DNA: TGCGCCAGCAGCTTTACGCAGGGTCAAGAGACCCAGTACTTC; CDR3 protein: CASSFTQGQETQYF
J gene: TRBJ2-1; V gene: TRBV5-1; D gene: .; CDR3 length: 14; clone size: .; CDR3 DNA: TGCGCCAGCGGTGTTCAGGACCAGGGCAATGAGCAGTTCTTC; CDR3 protein: CASGVQDQGNEQFF
J gene: TRBJ2-3; V gene: TRBV23-1; D gene: TRBD1; CDR3 length: 17; clone size: .; CDR3 DNA: TGCGCCAGCAGTCAAGTGGGACAGGGGGCGCCCACAGATACGCAGTATTTT; CDR3 protein: CASSQVGQGAPTDTQYF
J gene: TRBJ2-7; V gene: TRBV10-3; D gene: .; CDR3 length: 16; clone size: .; CDR3 DNA: TGTGCCATCAGTGAGTTTTCGGGGTCTTCCTCCTACGAGCAGTACTTC; CDR3 protein: CAISEFSGSSSYEQYF
J gene: TRBJ2-2; V gene: TRBV7-2; D gene: .; CDR3 length: 14; clone size: .; CDR3 DNA: TGTGCCAGCAGCTTCCGGAGTCGGACCGGGGAGCTGTTTTTT; CDR3 protein: CASSFRSRTGELFF
J gene: TRBJ2-1; V gene: TRBV6-6; D gene: TRBD1; CDR3 length: 13; clone size: .; CDR3 DNA: TGTGCCAGCAGCCGGGACAGCAACAATGAGCAGTTCTTC; CDR3 protein: CASSRDSNNEQFF
J gene: TRBJ1-2; V gene: TRBV18; D gene: TRBD1; CDR3 length: 15; clone size: once; CDR3 DNA: TGTGCCAGCTCACAAGGACAGGGGGCGGGCTATGGCTACACCTTC; CDR3 protein: CASSQGQGAGYGYTF
J gene: TRBJ1-2; V gene: TRBV5-1; D gene: .; CDR3 length: 14; clone size: .; CDR3 DNA: TGCGCCAGCAGCCCAAGACTCGACGGGTATGGCTACACCTTC; CDR3 protein: CASSPRLDGYGYTF
J gene: TRBJ2-5; V gene: TRBV28; D gene: TRBD1; CDR3 length: 15; clone size: once; CDR3 DNA: TGTGCCAGCACTTCGAGGACAGGATACCAAGAGACCCAGTACTTC; CDR3 protein: CASTSRTGYQETQYF
J gene: TRBJ2-3; V gene: TRBV10-3; D gene: .; CDR3 length: 13; clone size: .; CDR3 DNA: TGTGCCATCCTTGCAACAGACACAGATACGCAGTATTTT; CDR3 protein: CAILATDTDTQYF
J gene: TRBJ1-2; V gene: TRBV6-2/TRBV6-3; D gene: .; CDR3 length: 12; clone size: .; CDR3 DNA: TGTGCCAGCAGTAGGAGGACGGTTGGCTACACCTTC; CDR3 protein: CASSRRTVGYTF
J gene: TRBJ2-1; V gene: TRBV9; D gene: TRBD2; CDR3 length: 14; clone size: .; CDR3 DNA: TGTGCCAGCAGAGGGACTAGCGGGAGCAATGAGCAGTTCTTC; CDR3 protein: CASRGTSGSNEQFF
J gene: TRBJ1-1; V gene: TRBV29-1; D gene: .; CDR3 length: 13; clone size: .; CDR3 DNA: TGCAGCGTCCACATGACTGTGAACACTGAAGCTTTCTTT; CDR3 protein: CSVHMTVNTEAFF
J gene: TRBJ1-2; V gene: TRBV5-6; D gene: TRBD1; CDR3 length: 16; clone size: .; CDR3 DNA: TGTGCCAGCAGCTACCTGGGAGACAGGGATTTGTATGGCTACACCTTC; CDR3 protein: CASSYLGDRDLYGYTF
J gene: TRBJ2-4; V gene: TRBV13; D gene: .; CDR3 length: 16; clone size: many; CDR3 DNA: TGTGCCAGCAGCCCAGGACCGGGATTGCCCGGAAACATTCAGTACTTC; CDR3 protein: CASSPGPGLPGNIQYF
J gene: TRBJ1-5; V gene: TRBV27; D gene: .; CDR3 length: 15; clone size: once; CDR3 DNA: TGTGCCAGCAGTTTGGGCAGGGGTGGCAATCAGCCCCAGCATTTT; CDR3 protein: CASSLGRGGNQPQHF
J gene: TRBJ2-4; V gene: TRBV19; D gene: .; CDR3 length: 13; clone size: .; CDR3 DNA: TGTGCCAGTACGGTACGGGGGGCGGACATTCAGTACTTC; CDR3 protein: CASTVRGADIQYF
J gene: TRBJ2-7; V gene: TRBV11-1; D gene: TRBD1; CDR3 length: 16; clone size: .; CDR3 DNA: TGTGCCAGCAGAAGACGCCGGGACAGCGGCCCCTACGAGCAGTACTTC; CDR3 protein: CASRRRRDSGPYEQYF
J gene: TRBJ1-2; V gene: TRBV30; D gene: .; CDR3 length: 14; clone size: .; CDR3 DNA: TGTGCCTGGAGGTCGGGGGGTCTTCTCTATGGCTACACCTTC; CDR3 protein: CAWRSGGLLYGYTF
J gene: TRBJ2-3; V gene: TRBV11-2; D gene: TRBD1; CDR3 length: 15; clone size: once; CDR3 DNA: TGTGCCAGCAGCTCCACAGGGGGCCGGGTCGATACGCAGTATTTT; CDR3 protein: CASSSTGGRVDTQYF
J gene: TRBJ2-7; V gene: TRBV12-5; D gene: TRBD2; CDR3 length: 23; clone size: .; CDR3 DNA: TGTGCTAGTGGCCAACCCCAGACTAGCGTTTATACCCTTTCCCCAAGTTCAGCCTACGAGCAGTACTTC; CDR3 protein: CASGQPQTSVYTLSPSSAYEQYF
J gene: TRBJ2-1; V gene: TRBV10-3; D gene: .; CDR3 length: 13; clone size: .; CDR3 DNA: TGTGCCATCAGTGAGCTTGGCAGGCATGAGCAGTTCTTC; CDR3 protein: CAISELGRHEQFF
J gene: TRBJ1-6; V gene: TRBV7-9; D gene: .; CDR3 length: 15; clone size: .; CDR3 DNA: TGTGCCAGCAGCCTCGGGGAGCTCGGGGATTCACCCCTCCACTTT; CDR3 protein: CASSLGELGDSPLHF
J gene: TRBJ2-2; V gene: TRBV7-2; D gene: .; CDR3 length: 13; clone size: .; CDR3 DNA: TGTGCCAGCAGCTTAGACCGGAGCGGGGAGCTGTTTTTT; CDR3 protein: CASSLDRSGELFF
J gene: TRBJ2-7; V gene: TRBV5-1; D gene: .; CDR3 length: 15; clone size: once; CDR3 DNA: TGCGCCAGCAGCTCCGAGGGCTGGGGTCTTTCCGAGCAGTACTTC; CDR3 protein: CASSSEGWGLSEQYF
J gene: TRBJ1-6; V gene: TRBV6-4; D gene: .; CDR3 length: 15; clone size: few; CDR3 DNA: TGTGCCAGCAGTGACTCTCCGGACAGACTTCACCCCCTCCACTTT; CDR3 protein: CASSDSPDRLHPLHF
J gene: TRBJ1-2; V gene: TRBV7-2; D gene: TRBD1; CDR3 length: 18; clone size: .; CDR3 DNA: TGTGCCAGCAGCTCCCTCCGGGACAGGGTAATTGGTAACTATGGCTACACCTTC; CDR3 protein: CASSSLRDRVIGNYGYTF
J gene: TRBJ2-5; V gene: TRBV29-1; D gene: TRBD1; CDR3 length: 13; clone size: once; CDR3 DNA: TGCAGCGTTAAACTGACAGGGAGCGAGACCCAGTACTTC; CDR3 protein: CSVKLTGSETQYF
J gene: TRBJ2-1; V gene: TRBV5-1; D gene: TRBD2; CDR3 length: 15; clone size: once; CDR3 DNA: TGCGCCAGCTTTAGCGGGACCTTCTCCTACAATGAGCAGTTCTTC; CDR3 protein: CASFSGTFSYNEQFF
J gene: TRBJ2-3; V gene: TRBV7-6; D gene: TRBD2; CDR3 length: 19; clone size: once; CDR3 DNA: TGTGCCAGCAGCTCCGGACTAGCGGGAGGGCTTGGGGGGACAGATACGCAGTATTTT; CDR3 protein: CASSSGLAGGLGGTDTQYF
J gene: TRBJ1-5; V gene: TRBV7-3; D gene: .; CDR3 length: 12; clone size: .; CDR3 DNA: TGTGCCAGCAGCCGTAAGGAGCCGCCCCAGCATTTT; CDR3 protein: CASSRKEPPQHF